This TCR beta chain stems from a study of T cell clonotyping in hematopoietic cell transplantation. Across the whole study: Recipients' pretransplant samples followed cytoreduction. General study findings and limits: Recipient TCR diversity dropped after transplant; expanded clonotypes rose from day 30 to 180.

The repertoire was sequenced with immunoSEQ multiplex PCR; TCRdb's copy has only in-frame clones and lacks some. The profile shows some 35,000 clones, approximately 95% of them singletons. Losses at the gene ends were 0 bases for V and 4 bases for J; bases not matched to a gene: 8. The germline gives CDR1 GTSNPN, CDR2 SVGIG (reference sequence). The CDR3 loop spans 15 amino acids. The sample's time point: recipient sample about 28 days before transplant, after cytoreduction. Recipients were bled about 28 days pretransplant and at posttransplant days 30, 100, 180. This clone was detected once. Antigen: not known.

This receptor was identified in a man aged 35 to 55 with chronic myeloid leukemia. Some clones in this sample may be carry-over from other donors' samples. The chain carries TRBV30 and TRBJ1-1, with TRBD1 identical over 7 bases. The starting material was peripheral blood mononuclear cells, obtained before stem cell transplant. The CDR3 sequence is CAWSVLDRLTTEAFF. CDR3 DNA sequence: TGTGCCTGGAGTGTACTGGACAGGCTAACCACTGAAGCTTTCTTT.